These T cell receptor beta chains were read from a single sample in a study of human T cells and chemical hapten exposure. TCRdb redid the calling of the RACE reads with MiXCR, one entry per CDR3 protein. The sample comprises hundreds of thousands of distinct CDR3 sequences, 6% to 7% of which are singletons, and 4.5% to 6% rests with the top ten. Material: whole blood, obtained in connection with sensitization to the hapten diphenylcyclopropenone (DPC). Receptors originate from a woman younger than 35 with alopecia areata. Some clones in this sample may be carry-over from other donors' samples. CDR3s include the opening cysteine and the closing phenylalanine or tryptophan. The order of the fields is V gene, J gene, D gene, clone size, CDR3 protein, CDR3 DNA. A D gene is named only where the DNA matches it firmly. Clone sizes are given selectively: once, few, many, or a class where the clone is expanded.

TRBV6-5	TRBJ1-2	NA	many	CASSQGPYGYTF	TGTGCCAGCAGTCAGGGGCCCTATGGCTACACCTTC
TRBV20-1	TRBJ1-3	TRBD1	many	CSAPRAGGGGNTIYF	TGCAGTGCCCCAAGAGCAGGGGGAGGTGGAAACACCATATATTTT
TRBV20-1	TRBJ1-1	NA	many	CSAGTWMNTEAFF	TGCAGTGCCGGAACGTGGATGAACACTGAAGCTTTCTTT
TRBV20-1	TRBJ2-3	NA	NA	CSARNQGGGRSTLSTDTQYF	TGCAGTGCTAGAAATCAGGGCGGGGGCCGATCTACCCTTAGCACAGATACGCAGTATTTT
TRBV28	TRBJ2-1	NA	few	CASSFENDEQFF	TGTGCCAGCAGTTTTGAGAATGATGAGCAGTTCTTC
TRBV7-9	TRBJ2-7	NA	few	CASSFDDTSTYEQYF	TGTGCCAGCAGCTTTGATGACACTTCGACCTACGAGCAGTACTTC
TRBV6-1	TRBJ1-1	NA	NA	CASWSLTDTEAFF	TGTGCCAGCTGGTCACTGACGGACACTGAAGCTTTCTTT
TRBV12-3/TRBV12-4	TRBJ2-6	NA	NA	CASRVWVSGANVLTF	TGTGCCAGCCGCGTTTGGGTGTCTGGGGCCAACGTCCTGACTTTC
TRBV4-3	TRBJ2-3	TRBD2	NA	CSSSQDSLAGAHTQYF	TGCTCCAGCAGCCAAGATTCACTAGCGGGGGCCCATACGCAGTATTTT
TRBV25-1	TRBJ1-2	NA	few	CASSEWNRDGGYTF	TGTGCCAGCAGTGAATGGAACAGGGATGGGGGCTACACCTTC
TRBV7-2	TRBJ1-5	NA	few	CASSLTAYSNQPQHF	TGTGCCAGCAGCTTGACAGCATATAGCAATCAGCCCCAGCATTTT
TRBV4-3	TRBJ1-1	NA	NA	CASSQDRYMNTEAFF	TGCGCCAGCAGCCAGGACCGTTATATGAACACTGAAGCTTTCTTT
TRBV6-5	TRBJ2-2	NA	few	CASSRGVPTNTGELFF	TGTGCCAGCAGCCGGGGAGTGCCCACGAACACCGGGGAGCTGTTTTTT
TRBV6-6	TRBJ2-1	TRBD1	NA	CASSPYGTGAYNEQFF	TGTGCCAGCAGTCCTTACGGGACAGGGGCCTACAATGAGCAGTTCTTC
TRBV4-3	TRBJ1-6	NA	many	CASSQETGGASPLHF	TGCGCCAGCAGCCAAGAGACCGGGGGAGCTTCACCCCTCCACTTT
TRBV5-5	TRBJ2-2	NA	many	CASSLVAGANTGELFF	TGTGCCAGCAGCTTGGTGGCGGGGGCAAACACCGGGGAGCTGTTTTTT
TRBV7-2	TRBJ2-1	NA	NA	CASTPPDFSDEQFF	TGTGCCAGCACCCCACCGGACTTCTCGGATGAGCAGTTCTTC
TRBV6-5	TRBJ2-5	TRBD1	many	CASTGQGHETQYF	TGTGCCAGCACCGGACAGGGTCACGAGACCCAGTACTTC
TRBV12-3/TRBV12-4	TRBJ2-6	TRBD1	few	CASTSRQGSGANVLTF	TGTGCCAGCACTTCAAGACAGGGGTCTGGGGCCAACGTCCTGACTTTC
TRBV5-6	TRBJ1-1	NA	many	CASSLPYTEAFF	TGTGCCAGCAGCTTGCCCTACACTGAAGCTTTCTTT
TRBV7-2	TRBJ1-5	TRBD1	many	CASSLVEGAVNQPQHF	TGTGCCAGCAGCTTAGTAGAGGGGGCTGTCAATCAGCCCCAGCATTTT
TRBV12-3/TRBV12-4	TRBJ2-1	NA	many	CASSLAFSSSIWREQFF	TGTGCCAGCAGTTTAGCATTTTCCTCGAGTATATGGAGGGAGCAGTTCTTC
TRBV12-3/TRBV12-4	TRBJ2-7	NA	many	CASSTTRHYEQYF	TGTGCCAGCAGCACCACCCGCCACTACGAGCAGTACTTC
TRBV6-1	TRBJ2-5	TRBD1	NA	CASSQRLGTGGGKETQYF	TGTGCCAGCAGCCAACGACTAGGGACAGGGGGCGGAAAAGAGACCCAGTACTTC
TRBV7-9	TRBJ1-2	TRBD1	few	CASSLWDSSAIQPYGYTF	TGTGCCAGCAGCTTGTGGGACAGTTCAGCCATACAACCCTATGGCTACACCTTC
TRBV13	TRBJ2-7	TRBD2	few	CASSSRGLAAPSYEQYF	TGTGCCAGCAGCTCTAGGGGACTAGCGGCGCCCTCCTACGAGCAGTACTTC
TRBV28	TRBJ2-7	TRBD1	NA	CASKEQGGYEQYF	TGTGCCAGCAAGGAACAGGGGGGCTACGAGCAGTACTTC
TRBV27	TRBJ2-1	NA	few	CASSLRDWNNEQFF	TGTGCCAGCAGTTTACGGGATTGGAACAATGAGCAGTTCTTC
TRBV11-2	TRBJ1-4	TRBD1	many	CASSRQGEGEKLFF	TGTGCCAGCAGCCGGCAGGGGGAAGGTGAAAAACTGTTTTTT
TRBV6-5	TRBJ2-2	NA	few	CASSRWQSNTGELFF	TGTGCCAGCAGTCGATGGCAATCGAACACCGGGGAGCTGTTTTTT
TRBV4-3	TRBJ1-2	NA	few	CASSDISLSGYTF	TGCGCCAGCAGCGACATCAGCTTATCCGGCTACACCTTC
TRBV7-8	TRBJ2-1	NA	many	CASSLGSGSSSYNEQFF	TGTGCCAGCAGCTTAGGGTCTGGCTCAAGCTCCTACAATGAGCAGTTCTTC
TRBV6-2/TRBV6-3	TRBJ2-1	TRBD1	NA	CASSYVGQGYNEQFF	TGTGCCAGCAGTTACGTGGGACAGGGATACAATGAGCAGTTCTTC
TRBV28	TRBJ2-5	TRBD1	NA	CASSPQTGGAETQYF	TGTGCCAGCAGTCCTCAGACAGGGGGCGCGGAGACCCAGTACTTC
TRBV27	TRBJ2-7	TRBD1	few	CASSPTDRDYEQYF	TGTGCCAGCAGTCCGACGGACAGGGATTACGAGCAGTACTTC
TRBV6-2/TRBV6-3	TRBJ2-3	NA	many	CASSYGSSATDTQYF	TGTGCCAGCAGTTACGGTTCTTCGGCGACAGATACGCAGTATTTT
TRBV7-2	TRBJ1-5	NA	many	CASSLPGVNQPQHF	TGTGCCAGCAGCTTACCAGGGGTCAATCAGCCCCAGCATTTT
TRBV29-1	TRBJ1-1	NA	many	CSGLRGYGTEAFF	TGCAGCGGTCTAAGGGGGTATGGCACTGAAGCTTTCTTT
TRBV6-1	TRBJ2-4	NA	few	CASSESGTIRTRNIQYF	TGTGCCAGCAGTGAATCCGGGACGATTCGCACCCGAAACATTCAGTACTTC
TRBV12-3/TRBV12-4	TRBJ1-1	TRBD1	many	CASSAEQGALSEAFF	TGTGCCAGCAGTGCCGAACAGGGGGCGCTTTCTGAAGCTTTCTTT
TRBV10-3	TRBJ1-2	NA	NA	CAIPAGEGSGYTF	TGTGCCATCCCCGCGGGCGAAGGGAGCGGCTACACCTTC
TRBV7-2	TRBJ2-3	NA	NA	CASRPGGAGKDTQYF	TGTGCCAGCAGGCCCGGCGGGGCGGGTAAAGATACGCAGTATTTT
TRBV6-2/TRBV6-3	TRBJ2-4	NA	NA	CASTQDTLAKNIQYF	TGTGCCAGCACCCAGGACACCTTAGCCAAAAACATTCAGTACTTC
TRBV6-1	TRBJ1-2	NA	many	CASSPRGSLFYRARGYTF	TGTGCCAGCAGCCCCAGGGGATCGCTTTTTTATAGGGCTCGGGGCTACACCTTC
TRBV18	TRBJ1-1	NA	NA	CASSPRRASREGRNTEAFF	TGTGCCAGCTCACCACGTAGGGCGAGTAGGGAGGGCCGCAACACTGAAGCTTTCTTT
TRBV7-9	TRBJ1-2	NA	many	CASSLARAAGENYGYTF	TGTGCCAGCAGCTTAGCGCGGGCGGCAGGGGAAAACTATGGCTACACCTTC
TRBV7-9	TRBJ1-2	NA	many	CASSLGARNYGYTF	TGTGCCAGCAGCTTAGGCGCTAGGAACTATGGCTACACCTTC
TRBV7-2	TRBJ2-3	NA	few	CASSLQVLTDTQYF	TGTGCCAGCAGCTTACAGGTTCTCACAGATACGCAGTATTTT
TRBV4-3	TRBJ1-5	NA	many	CASSQTRTDTHQPQHF	TGCGCCAGCAGCCAGACCCGGACAGATACCCATCAGCCCCAGCATTTT
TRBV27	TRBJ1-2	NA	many	CASSNSTTGFNGYTF	TGTGCCAGCAGTAATAGTACTACGGGGTTTAATGGCTACACCTTC
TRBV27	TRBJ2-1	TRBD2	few	CASSLAGGPRNEQFF	TGTGCCAGCAGTTTGGCGGGGGGGCCGCGCAATGAGCAGTTCTTC
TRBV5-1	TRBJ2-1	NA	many	CASSSGSPNNEQFF	TGCGCCAGCAGCTCCGGGAGCCCAAACAATGAGCAGTTCTTC